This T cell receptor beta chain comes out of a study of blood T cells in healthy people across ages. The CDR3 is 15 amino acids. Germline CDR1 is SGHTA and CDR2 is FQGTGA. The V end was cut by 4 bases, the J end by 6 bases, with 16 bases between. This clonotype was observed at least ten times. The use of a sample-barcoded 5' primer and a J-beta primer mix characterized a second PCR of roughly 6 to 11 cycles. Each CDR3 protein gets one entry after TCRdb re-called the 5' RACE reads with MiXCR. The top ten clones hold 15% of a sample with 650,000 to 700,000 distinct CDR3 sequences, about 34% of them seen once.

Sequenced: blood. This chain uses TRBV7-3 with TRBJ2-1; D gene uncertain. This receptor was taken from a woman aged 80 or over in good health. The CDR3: CASSSTPSSSNEQFF. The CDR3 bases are TGTGCCAGCAGCTCAACCCCTAGTTCATCCAATGAGCAGTTCTTC. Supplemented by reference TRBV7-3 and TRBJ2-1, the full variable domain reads GAGVSQTPSNKVTEKGKYVELRCDPISGHTALYWYRQSLGQGPEFLIYFQGTGAADDSGLPNDRFFAVRPEGSVSTLKIQRTERGDSAVYLCASSSTPSSSNEQFFGPGTRLTVL.